This passage covers 27 T cell receptor beta chains from one sample sequenced in a study of T-cell reconstitution after alpha-beta-depleted transplantation in children. Researchers prepared the TCRbeta library using unique molecular identifiers, the study reports. TCRdb processed the PCR reads anew with MiXCR; each CDR3 protein has one entry. Of under 750,000 distinct CDR3 sequences detected, more than 20% appear once; the ten largest clones hold around 14%. The starting material was PBMCs, mostly from graft donor cells, obtained 360 days after TCRalphabeta/CD19-depleted stem cell transplant. The receptor source for this set is a boy in the first two years of life who had a stem cell transplant for acute myeloid leukemia, so the T cells may come from the graft donor.

This clonotype has ten or more counts. This chain uses TRBV7-9 with TRBJ2-3; 7 bases align to TRBD1. Trimming removed 5 bases from V and 8 bases from J; junction bases left unmatched: 10. The CDR3 contains 14 residues. From germline, CDR1 is SEHNR and CDR2 FQNEAQ (reference sequence). The CDR3 reads CASSPRGPSRTQYF. CDR3 DNA: TGTGCCAGCAGCCCAAGGGGGCCGTCGCGTACGCAGTATTTT.

This clonotype was seen many times. The chain uses TRBV12-3 or TRBV12-4 and TRBJ1-5; 7 nucleotides line up with TRBD1. The CDR3 length is 14 residues. Trimming took 8 bases from V and 2 from J; bases not matched to a gene: 6. Here the CDR3 reads CASGDRSGNQPQHF. In DNA form, the CDR3 reads TGTGCCAGCGGGGACAGAAGTGGCAATCAGCCCCAGCATTTT.

This clonotype was observed many times. V usage is TRBV29-1 and J usage is TRBJ1-2; 9 bases are shared with TRBD1. The CDR3 is 14 residues long. The germline gives CDR1 SQVTM, CDR2 ANQGSEA. The junction had 6 bases not matched to a gene; V was cut back by 4 bases and J by 3 bases. The CDR3 DNA reads as TGCAGCGTTGGGGACAGGGAGGATTACTATGGCTACACCTTC. This gives the protein CSVGDREDYYGYTF.

This chain links TRBV11-2 with TRBJ2-7; possible D gene TRBD1, 5 bases. The CDR3 loop spans 15 amino acids. CDR1 is SGHAT and CDR2 is FQNNGV in the germline V gene. V was shortened by 2 bases and J by 2 bases, with 13 bases between the two germline ends. The CDR3 here is CASSLSPDRTYEQYV. The CDR3 coding sequence is TGTGCCAGCAGCTTAAGCCCAGACAGAACCTACGAGCAGTACGTC.

This clonotype was seen many times. This rearrangement joins TRBV25-1 to TRBJ2-2, with 8 bases aligning to TRBD1. The germline V gene has CDR1 MGHDK and CDR2 SYGVNS. The CDR3 sequence is 20 residues long. Unmatched junction bases numbered 21, after V lost 3 bases and J lost 6 bases. CDR3 protein: CASSEGAGGHLSRRAGELFF. In DNA, the CDR3 is TGTGCCAGCAGTGAGGGAGCAGGGGGCCATCTAAGTAGGAGGGCCGGGGAGCTGTTTTTT.

The V gene is TRBV24-1, the J gene TRBJ2-3; TRBD1 agrees at 10 bases. J was trimmed by 1 base and V by 8 bases; bases with no gene match: 8. Germline V gives CDR1 KGHDR, CDR2 SFDVKD. This CDR3 contains 16 residues. The CDR3 DNA reads as TGTGCCACCAAGAGGTCCGGACAGGGGGGCACAGATACGCAGTATTTT. It is translated as CATKRSGQGGTDTQYF.

This chain links TRBV7-2 with TRBJ2-3; D is unresolved. There are 17 residues in the CDR3. Germline-derived CDR1 and CDR2 are SGHTA and FQGNSA. Trimming removed 0 bases at V and 0 bases at J, with 13 bases between. The chain's CDR3 is CASSLAEVTISTDTQYF. The CDR3 DNA reads as TGTGCCAGCAGCTTAGCGGAAGTGACGATAAGCACAGATACGCAGTATTTT. Looking up the rest from reference TRBV7-2 and TRBJ2-3 gives the full variable domain: GAGVSQSPSNKVTEKGKDVELRCDPISGHTALYWYRQSLGQGLEFLIYFQGNSAPDKSGLPSDRFSAERTGGSVSTLTIQRTQQEDSAVYLCASSLAEVTISTDTQYFGPGTRLTVL.

The V gene is TRBV12-3 or TRBV12-4, the J gene TRBJ1-4; unclear D gene. CDR3 length equals 13 residues. V was trimmed by 3 bases and J by 7 bases, leaving 9 bases between them. The CDR3 region has the DNA TGTGCCAGCAGTTTTCGTCTAGGTGAAAAACTGTTTTTT. As protein: CASSFRLGEKLFF.

The chain recombines TRBV18 with TRBJ2-1; the match to TRBD1 covers 8 bases. The V segment lost 6 bases and the J segment 10 bases; nucleotides outside the gene matches: 11. Germline CDR1 and CDR2: KGHSH and LQKENI. The CDR3 contains 14 residues. The CDR3 loop is CASSPGTGSGEQFF. The CDR3 DNA follows: TGTGCCAGCTCCCCTGGGACAGGTTCTGGGGAGCAGTTCTTC.

Remarks on this clonotype: At one of its ends the junction is not consistent with the germline gene, which may arise from a read error. The rearrangement joins TRBV20-1 to TRBJ1-1; D gene ambiguous. The CDR3 loop spans 11 amino acids. Germline V CDR1 and CDR2: DFQATT, SNEGSKA (reference sequence). The CDR3 sequence is CSARDFTEAFF. DNA for the CDR3: TGCAGTGCTAGAGACTTCACTGAAGCTTTCTTC.

This clonotype was counted a few times. The chain combines TRBV5-1 with TRBJ1-1; 8 bases fit TRBD1. This CDR3 is 14 amino acids long. Germline CDR1 and CDR2: SGHRS and YFSETQ. V was pared by 0 bases and J by 5 bases, with 3 bases of the junction left unmatched. For the CDR3, the DNA is TGCGCCAGCAGCTTGGGACAGGGGAGTACTGAAGCTTTCTTT. Amino acid sequence: CASSLGQGSTEAFF.

CDR3 nucleotide sequence: TGTGCCAGCAGAGCTCAACAGGGAATGAACACTGAAGCTTTCTTT. This translates into CASRAQQGMNTEAFF. The chain has TRBV2 and TRBJ1-1, with D maybe TRBD1 (6 bases). CDR3 length: 15 residues. V dropped 6 bases and J dropped 0 bases, with 14 bases sitting between them. The germline V gene has CDR1 SNHLY and CDR2 FYNNEI.

This clonotype was found a few times. The rearrangement joins TRBV7-3 to TRBJ2-7, with D uncertain. This CDR3 spans 15 amino acids. V shed 1 base and J shed 5 bases, with 15 bases lying between them. The germline gives CDR1 SGHTA, CDR2 FQGTGA. The CDR3 sequence is CASSLKEGRRDEQYF. CDR3 DNA: TGTGCCAGCAGCTTAAAGGAAGGCAGGCGAGACGAGCAGTACTTC.

The chain recombines TRBV2 with TRBJ2-5; D is unclear. The CDR3 length is 10 residues. V lost 7 bases and J 5 bases, leaving 5 bases between the germline ends. Germline V lookup: CDR1 SNHLY, CDR2 FYNNEI. The CDR3 nucleotides are TGTGCCAGCACCAGGGAGACCCAGTACTTC. As protein: CASTRETQYF.

This clonotype was counted ten times or more. The chain recombines TRBV25-1 with TRBJ1-1, with 8 bases matching TRBD1. V gave up 6 bases and J gave up 4 bases; unmatched junction bases: 7. The germline V gene encodes CDR1 MGHDK and CDR2 SYGVNS. CDR3 length: 14 amino acids. The CDR3 coding sequence is TGTGCCAGCAGCCTACCAGGGGGCGTCACTGAAGCTTTCTTT. Its translation: CASSLPGGVTEAFF.

This clonotype showed up many times. The chain combines TRBV20-1 with TRBJ2-7; 7 bases align to TRBD1. Germline CDR1 and CDR2: DFQATT and SNEGSKA (reference sequence). V lost 1 base to trimming and J lost 4 bases; unmatched junction nucleotides: 7. This CDR3 is 14 amino acids long. As DNA, the CDR3 is TGCAGTGCTAGAGGGCAGGACAGGTGGTACGAGCAGTACTTC. Amino acid sequence: CSARGQDRWYEQYF.

This clonotype was observed many times. This rearrangement joins TRBV6-5 to TRBJ2-3; 8 nucleotides line up with TRBD2. The germline gives CDR1 MNHEY, CDR2 SVGAGI. The CDR3 is 17 residues long. V was pared by 2 bases and J by 2 bases, with 9 bases of the junction left unmatched. CDR3 in amino acids: CASSYGVSGAHTDTQYF. CDR3 bases: TGTGCCAGCAGTTACGGGGTTAGCGGGGCGCACACAGATACGCAGTATTTT.

This clonotype occurred a few times. The chain carries TRBV6-5 and TRBJ2-1, with 14 bases lining up with TRBD2. The CDR3 is 19 residues long. Germline loops: CDR1 MNHEY, CDR2 SVGAGI. V dropped 0 bases and J dropped 0; count of bases not matched to a gene: 4. The CDR3 DNA follows: TGTGCCAGCAGTTACTCGAGGACTAGCGGGGGGAGCTCCTACAATGAGCAGTTCTTC. Its translation is CASSYSRTSGGSSYNEQFF.

This clonotype was seen repeatedly, ten times or more. The V call is TRBV5-1, the J call TRBJ2-5; 7 bases fit TRBD1. CDR1 is SGHRS and CDR2 is YFSETQ in the germline V gene. CDR3 size: 14 residues. V dropped 6 bases and J dropped 0; count of bases not matched to a gene: 5. The CDR3 reads CASKGASYQETQYF. Written as DNA, the CDR3 is TGCGCCAGCAAGGGGGCTAGTTACCAAGAGACCCAGTACTTC.

V gene TRBV4-2 combines with J gene TRBJ1-5; D ambiguous. The CDR3 has 15 residues. The ends were cut back, 1 base at V and 0 bases at J, with 7 bases in the middle. CDR1 and CDR2 from the germline V gene are LGHNA and YNFKEQ. The CDR3 reads CASSQGPYSNQPQHF. The DNA of the CDR3 is TGTGCCAGCAGCCAAGGCCCCTATAGCAATCAGCCCCAGCATTTT.

This clonotype was detected many times. The J gene is TRBJ2-7, the V gene TRBV29-1; either TRBD1 or TRBD2 may supply D (5 bases each). The germline gives CDR1 SQVTM, CDR2 ANQGSEA. The CDR3 is 11 residues long. The germline V and J ends were trimmed by 7 bases and 5 bases, with 12 bases remaining between them. DNA of the CDR3: TGCAGCGCTGCGAGGGGCAACGAGCAGTACTTC. This gives the protein CSAARGNEQYF.

This chain connects TRBV6-5 to TRBJ2-3; D is unclear. V lost 10 bases and J lost 0, with 5 bases in between. This CDR3 contains 11 residues. Per germline, CDR1 MNHEY and CDR2 SVGAGI. CDR3 sequence (DNA): TGTGCCACTCTTAGCACAGATACGCAGTATTTT. This encodes CATLSTDTQYF.

The chain employs TRBV4-3 and TRBJ2-5; the D gene is possibly TRBD2 (5 bases). Trimming took off 3 bases at V and 3 bases at J, with 20 bases between the two ends. There are 17 residues in the CDR3. The germline CDR1 and CDR2 sequences are LGHNA and YSLEER. The CDR3 region has the DNA TGCGCCAGCAGCCACTCGAATAGGAGCGGCTATGAAGAGACCCAGTACTTC. Its protein is CASSHSNRSGYEETQYF.

This clonotype turned up a few times. The chain couples TRBV20-1 to TRBJ2-5, with 8 bases matching TRBD2. V shed 4 bases and J 5 bases; nucleotides not matched to a gene: 6. In germline, CDR1 is DFQATT, CDR2 SNEGSKA (reference sequence). The length of the CDR3 is 13 residues. CDR3 residues: CSATRGGRETQYF. In DNA form, the CDR3 reads TGCAGTGCTACCCGGGGGGGCCGCGAGACCCAGTACTTC.

This clonotype was counted only a few times. This chain links TRBV5-1 with TRBJ2-5, with TRBD2 as a possible D gene (5 bases). In germline, CDR1 is SGHRS, CDR2 YFSETQ. The ends were cut back, 5 bases at V and 3 bases at J, with 11 bases in the middle. The length of the CDR3 is 13 residues. The CDR3 DNA is TGCGCCAGCAGACGAGGGAACGAAGAGACCCAGTACTTC. Translated: CASRRGNEETQYF.

This clonotype was observed at least ten times. The V and J genes are TRBV20-1 and TRBJ2-5; weak D call: TRBD1 (5 bases). The CDR3 consists of 14 residues. CDR1 and CDR2 from the germline V gene are DFQATT and SNEGSKA (reference sequence). Trimming left V 6 bases short and J 5 bases short, with 19 bases between. The DNA for the CDR3 is TGCAGTGCCAGTTGGGTCAGGGCGGTGGAGACCCAGTACTTC. This translates into CSASWVRAVETQYF.

The rearrangement joins TRBV5-1 to TRBJ1-1, with D perhaps matching TRBD1 (5 bases). Germline V gives CDR1 SGHRS, CDR2 YFSETQ. This CDR3 has 14 amino acids. Trimming cost V 1 base and J 3 bases, with 10 bases left between them. CDR3 bases: TGCGCCAGCAGCTTGTTTTCGGGGGACACTGAAGCTTTCTTT. Translated, it gives CASSLFSGDTEAFF. Using reference TRBV5-1 and TRBJ1-1 for the parts outside the CDR3, the full variable domain is KAGVTQTPRYLIKTRGQQVTLSCSPISGHRSVSWYQQTPGQGLQFLFEYFSETQRNKGNFPGRFSGRQFSNSRSEMNVSTLELGDSALYLCASSLFSGDTEAFFGQGTRLTVV.